Below, 11 T cell receptor beta chains from the same sample are listed, as sequenced in a study of T cell changes during pregnancy in multiple sclerosis. Assay used: immunoSEQ multiplex PCR; TCRdb lists only in-frame clones, some missing. The table records fewer than 45,000 clones, more than 90% of them present only once. The material was peripheral blood, obtained in the third trimester of pregnancy. The source is a female donor in good health, enrolled as a control in a pregnancy study.

The chain couples TRBV28 to TRBJ2-1; 12 bases fit TRBD2. The CDR3 contains 16 residues. V lost 2 bases, J lost 3 bases, and 2 bases stayed unmatched. CDR1 MDHEN and CDR2 SYDVKM come from the germline V gene. The CDR3 DNA is TGTGCCAGCAGTTTAACTAGCGGGAGGATCTACAATGAGCAGTTCTTC. As protein: CASSLTSGRIYNEQFF.

The chain carries TRBV7-2 and TRBJ2-1; TRBD2 aligns across 10 bases. The CDR3 covers 15 residues. V was clipped by 6 bases and J by 2 bases; unmatched bases: 4. Germline V gene sequence: CDR1 SGHTA, CDR2 FQGNSA. The CDR3 DNA is TGTGCCAGCAGGAAAAGCGGGGGGGCCTACAATGAGCAGTTCTTC. This codes for CASRKSGGAYNEQFF.

The rearrangement uses TRBV7-9 and TRBJ1-2; tentatively, D is TRBD1 (5 bases). Germline assignment: CDR1 SEHNR and CDR2 FQNEAQ (reference sequence). Trimming removed 2 bases from V and 9 bases from J, with 10 bases in between. This CDR3 is 12 amino acids long. The DNA for the CDR3 is TGTGCCAGCAGCTTATCAGGGCCCAGCTACACCTTC. It is translated as CASSLSGPSYTF.

The chain couples TRBV4-1 to TRBJ2-7; 12 bases align to TRBD2. With V trimmed by 0 bases and J by 2 bases, 8 bases remained unmatched. The CDR3 contains 18 residues. Germline CDR1 is MGHRA and CDR2 is YSYEKL. The CDR3: CASSQDPPTSGSPYEQYF. In DNA, the CDR3 is TGCGCCAGCAGCCAAGATCCCCCGACTAGCGGGAGCCCCTACGAGCAGTACTTC.

The chain joins TRBV15 to TRBJ2-5, with D uncertain. Between the trimmed V and J ends, which lost 0 bases and 5 bases, there was a span of 7 bases. Germline loops: CDR1 LNHNV, CDR2 YYDKDF (reference sequence). The CDR3 covers 13 residues. CDR3 residues: CATSRDQSETQYF. CDR3 DNA sequence: TGTGCCACCAGCAGAGATCAATCCGAGACCCAGTACTTC.

The chain is built from TRBV19 and TRBJ1-2, with TRBD1 identical over 9 bases. J lost 5 bases, V lost 7 bases, and 2 bases had no gene match. The CDR3 consists of 12 residues. Germline CDR1 LNHDA, CDR2 SQIVND (reference sequence). CDR3 residues: CASIGTGYGYTF. The CDR3, as DNA: TGTGCCAGTATAGGGACAGGGTATGGCTACACCTTC.

This chain connects TRBV7-2 to TRBJ2-7; no clear D gene. CDR1 and CDR2 (germline): SGHTA, FQGNSA. The CDR3 consists of 14 residues. Trimming took off 0 bases at V and 2 bases at J, with 8 bases between the two ends. The CDR3 nucleotides are TGTGCCAGCAGCTTAGCTACATCCCCCTACGAGCAGTACTTC. This encodes CASSLATSPYEQYF.

The chain links TRBV7-8 to TRBJ2-7; D is unresolved. Per the germline V gene, CDR1 is SGHVS and CDR2 is FQNEAQ. The V end was cut by 2 bases, the J end by 2 bases, with 13 bases between. This CDR3 comprises 15 residues. The chain's CDR3 is CASSLNVQPAYEQYF. CDR3 coding DNA: TGTGCCAGCAGCTTAAATGTTCAACCAGCCTACGAGCAGTACTTC.

The CDR3 DNA sequence: TGCGCCAGCAGCCAAGATCTCGGGTCGGGGGCCAACGTCCTGACTTTC. This gives the protein CASSQDLGSGANVLTF. This chain links TRBV4-3 with TRBJ2-6; D call uncertain. CDR3 length equals 16 residues. Looked up from germline, CDR1 is LGHNA and CDR2 is YSLEER. Trimming cost V 0 bases and J 4 bases, with 10 bases left between them.

The chain employs TRBV7-9 and TRBJ2-3; no clear D gene. Germline V gene data show CDR1 as SEHNR and CDR2 as FQNEAQ (reference sequence). The CDR3 has 15 amino acids. V was trimmed by 3 bases and J by 0 bases, leaving 10 bases between them. CDR3 sequence reads: CASSFPWASTDTQYF. In DNA form, the CDR3 reads TGTGCCAGCAGCTTCCCCTGGGCTAGCACAGATACGCAGTATTTT. The entire variable domain, with the rest obtained from reference TRBV7-9 and TRBJ2-3, is as follows: DTGVSQNPRHKITKRGQNVTFRCDPISEHNRLYWYRQTLGQGPEFLTYFQNEAQLEKSRLLSDRFSAERPKGSFSTLEIQRTEQGDSAMYLCASSFPWASTDTQYFGPGTRLTVL.

This clone occurred once. The rearrangement links TRBV4-1 to TRBJ1-2; a weak D match, TRBD1 (5 bases). Trimming stripped 0 bases from V and 8 bases from J, with 13 bases between. Germline loops: CDR1 MGHRA, CDR2 YSYEKL. This CDR3 is built from 14 residues. CDR3 protein: CASSQEGALRGYTF. For the CDR3, the DNA is TGCGCCAGCAGCCAAGAAGGGGCTTTGAGAGGCTACACCTTC.